One TCR beta chain is described in this entry. Its binding antigen is unknown. Per-base quality was not reported, and no clone a single base away is much larger than it. Explained via the paper, the treatment or condition label denotes: allogeneic hematopoietic cell transplantation with graft depleted of TCRalphabeta T cells and CD19 B cells. The children who served as transplant recipients had been given grafts of TCRalphabeta/CD19-depleted allogeneic hematopoietic cells. V is shortened by 7 bases, J by 0 bases, and the region joining them spans 13 bases. Based on the germline V gene (reference sequence), the CDR1 and CDR2 sequences are DFQATT and SNEGSKA. Inclusive of the bounding cysteine and phenylalanine, the CDR3 is 13 residues long. Only CDR3 DNA remains: 39 bases, in frame from the first base. The sample originates from a study of T-cell reconstitution after alpha-beta-depleted transplantation in children (dated by TCRdb to the mid-2010s). About the investigation overall: The study quantitatively tracked T-cell immune reconstitution after TCRalphabeta/CD19-depleted allogeneic hematopoietic cell transplantation in children using TCR repertoire profiling.

Overall study outcomes, separate from this receptor: Over the following months the frequencies of hyperexpanded clones went down, and after one year T-cell counts and TCRbeta diversity were mostly credited to newly produced T cells. The apparently early alphabetaT-cell count recovery about two months after transplant was reportedly dependent on only several hundred rapidly expanded clones derived from non-depleted graft cells. The high TCRbeta diversity at day 60 in some patients was ascribed to recipient T cells and intrathymic progenitors that had survived conditioning.

Libraries came from PCR. Sequencing was carried out with an Illumina HiSeq 2500. TCR libraries were prepared with molecular barcoding, using unique molecular identifiers to normalize TCRbeta repertoire quantification. Using fastp at Q25 and MiXCR, TCRdb reprocessed the public reads and kept productive beta chains. Rows are combined by CDR3 protein, so each entry shows the most common genes and DNA. The sample profile shows about 980,000 distinct CDR3 sequences; roughly 29% of them were found once. The leading ten clones occupy about 28% of the sample. The chain employs TRBV20-1 and TRBJ2-7; the best D guess is TRBD1, with 5 bases matching. This receptor was identified in a boy under two years old who had a stem cell transplant for SCID, so the T cells may come from the graft donor. The material was PBMCs, mostly from graft donor cells, obtained 360 days after TCRalphabeta/CD19-depleted stem cell transplant. The sequenced DNA: TGCAGTGGTGCAGACAGAGTCTCCTACGAGCAGTACTTC. Its product reads: CSGADRVSYEQYF.